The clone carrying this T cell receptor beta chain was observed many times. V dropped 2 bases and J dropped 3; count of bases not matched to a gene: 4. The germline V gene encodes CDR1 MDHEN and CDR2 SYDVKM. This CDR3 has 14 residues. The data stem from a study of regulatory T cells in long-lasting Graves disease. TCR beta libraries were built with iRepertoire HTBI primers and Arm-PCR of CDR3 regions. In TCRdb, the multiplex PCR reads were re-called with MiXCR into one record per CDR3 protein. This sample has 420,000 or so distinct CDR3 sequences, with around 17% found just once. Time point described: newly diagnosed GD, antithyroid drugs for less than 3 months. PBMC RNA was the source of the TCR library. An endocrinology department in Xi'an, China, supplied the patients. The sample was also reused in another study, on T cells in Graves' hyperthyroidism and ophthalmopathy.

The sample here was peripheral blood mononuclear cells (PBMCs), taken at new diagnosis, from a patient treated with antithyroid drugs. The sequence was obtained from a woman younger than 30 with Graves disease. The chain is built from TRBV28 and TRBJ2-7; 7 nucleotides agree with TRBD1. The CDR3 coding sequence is TGTGCCAGCAGTTTAACAGGGGATCGCTACGAGCAGTACTTC. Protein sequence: CASSLTGDRYEQYF.